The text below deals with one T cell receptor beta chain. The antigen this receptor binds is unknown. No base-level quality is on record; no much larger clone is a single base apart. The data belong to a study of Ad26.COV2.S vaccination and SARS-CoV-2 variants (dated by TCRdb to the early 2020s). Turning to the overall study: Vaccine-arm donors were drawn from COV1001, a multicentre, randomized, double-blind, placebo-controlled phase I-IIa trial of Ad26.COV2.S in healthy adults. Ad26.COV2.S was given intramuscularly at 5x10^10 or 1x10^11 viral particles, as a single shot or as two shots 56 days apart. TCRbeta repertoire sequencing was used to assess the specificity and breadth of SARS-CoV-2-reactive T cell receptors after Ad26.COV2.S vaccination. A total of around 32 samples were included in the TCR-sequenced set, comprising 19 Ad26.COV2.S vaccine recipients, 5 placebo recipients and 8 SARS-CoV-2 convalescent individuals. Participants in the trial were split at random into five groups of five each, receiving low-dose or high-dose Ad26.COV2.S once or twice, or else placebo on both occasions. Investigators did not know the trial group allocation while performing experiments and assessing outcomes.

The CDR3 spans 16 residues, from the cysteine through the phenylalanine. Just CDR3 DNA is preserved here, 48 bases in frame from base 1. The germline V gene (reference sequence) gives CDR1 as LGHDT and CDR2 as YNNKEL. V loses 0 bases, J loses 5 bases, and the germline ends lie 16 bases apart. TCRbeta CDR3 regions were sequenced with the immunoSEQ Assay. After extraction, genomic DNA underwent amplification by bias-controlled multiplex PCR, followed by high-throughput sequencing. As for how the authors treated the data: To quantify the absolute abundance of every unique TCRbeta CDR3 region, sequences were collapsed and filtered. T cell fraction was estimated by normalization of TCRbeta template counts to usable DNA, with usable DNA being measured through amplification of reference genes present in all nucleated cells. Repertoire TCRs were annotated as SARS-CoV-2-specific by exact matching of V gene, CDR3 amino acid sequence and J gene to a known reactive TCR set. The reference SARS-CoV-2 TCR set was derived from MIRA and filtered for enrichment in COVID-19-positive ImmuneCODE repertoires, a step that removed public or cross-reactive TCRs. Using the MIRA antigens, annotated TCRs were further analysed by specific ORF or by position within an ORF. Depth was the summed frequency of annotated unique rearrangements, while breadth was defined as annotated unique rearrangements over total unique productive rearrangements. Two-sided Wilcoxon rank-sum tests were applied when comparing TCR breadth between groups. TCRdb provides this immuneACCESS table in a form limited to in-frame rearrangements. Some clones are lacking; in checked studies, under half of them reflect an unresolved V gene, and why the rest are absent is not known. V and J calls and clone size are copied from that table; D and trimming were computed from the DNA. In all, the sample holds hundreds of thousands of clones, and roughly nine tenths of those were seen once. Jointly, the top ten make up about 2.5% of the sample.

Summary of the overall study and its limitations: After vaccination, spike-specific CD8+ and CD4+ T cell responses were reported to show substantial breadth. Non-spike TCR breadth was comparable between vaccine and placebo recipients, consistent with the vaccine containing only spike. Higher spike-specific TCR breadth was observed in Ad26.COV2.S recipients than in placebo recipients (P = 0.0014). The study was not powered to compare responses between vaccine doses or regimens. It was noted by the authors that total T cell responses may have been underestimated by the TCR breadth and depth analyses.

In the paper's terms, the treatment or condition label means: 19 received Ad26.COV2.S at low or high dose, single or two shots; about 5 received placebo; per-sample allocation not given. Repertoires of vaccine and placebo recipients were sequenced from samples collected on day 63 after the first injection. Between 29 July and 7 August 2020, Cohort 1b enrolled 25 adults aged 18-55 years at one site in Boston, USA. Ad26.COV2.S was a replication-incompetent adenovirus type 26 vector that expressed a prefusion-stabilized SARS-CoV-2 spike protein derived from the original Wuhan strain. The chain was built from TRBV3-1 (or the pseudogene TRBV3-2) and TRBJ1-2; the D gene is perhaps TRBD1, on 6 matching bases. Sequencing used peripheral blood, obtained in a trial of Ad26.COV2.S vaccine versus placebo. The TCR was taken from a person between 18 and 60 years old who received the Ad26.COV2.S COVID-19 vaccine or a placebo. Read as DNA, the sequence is TGTGCCAGCAGCCAAGAGTTGGGCTGGGGGCCGTATGGCTACACCTTC. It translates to CASSQELGWGPYGYTF.